This T cell receptor beta chain derives from a study of cytomegalovirus exposure and HLA in healthy donors. The PCR had 60 Vbeta and 13 Jbeta primers. Data came from immunoSEQ multiplex PCR; TCRdb stores just in-frame clones and leaves some out. The sample has approximately 130,000 clones; approximately 8.9% are singletons. Only a few counts were recorded for this clone. Its antigen is not identified. Study-wide findings and caveats: As confirmed in vitro, a few CMV-associated chains were specific for CMV antigens.

Looked up from germline, CDR1 is LGHNA and CDR2 is YSLEER. This CDR3 has 21 residues. V gave up 0 bases and J gave up 1 base; unmatched junction bases: 17. This TCR derives from a woman between 40 and 50 years old in good health and CMV-seropositive. The genes are TRBV4-3 and TRBJ1-1, with 10 positions matching TRBD1. The sequenced sample consisted of PBMCs. CDR3 DNA sequence: TGCGCCAGCAGCCAAGATCCTTATTTCTCCGGGACAGGGGCAGAGAACACTGAAGCTTTCTTT. Protein product: CASSQDPYFSGTGAENTEAFF.